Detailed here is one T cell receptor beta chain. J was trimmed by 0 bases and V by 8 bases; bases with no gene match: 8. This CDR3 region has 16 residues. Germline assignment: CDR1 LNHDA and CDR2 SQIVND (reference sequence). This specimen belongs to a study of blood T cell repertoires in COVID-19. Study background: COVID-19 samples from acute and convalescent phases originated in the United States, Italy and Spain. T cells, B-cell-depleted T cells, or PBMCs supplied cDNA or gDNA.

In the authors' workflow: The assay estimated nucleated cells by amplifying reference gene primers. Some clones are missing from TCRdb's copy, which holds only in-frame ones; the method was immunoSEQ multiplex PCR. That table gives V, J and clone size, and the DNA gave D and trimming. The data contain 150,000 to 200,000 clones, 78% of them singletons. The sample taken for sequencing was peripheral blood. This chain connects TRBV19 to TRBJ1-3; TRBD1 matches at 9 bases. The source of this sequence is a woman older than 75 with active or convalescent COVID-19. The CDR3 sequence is CASVPGQGFSGNTIYF. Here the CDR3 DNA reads TGTGCCAGTGTCCCGGGACAGGGATTCTCTGGAAACACCATATATTTT.